A selection of T cell receptor beta chains follows, all from one sample in a study of blood T cell repertoires in COVID-19. Some clones are missing from TCRdb's copy, which holds only in-frame ones; the method was immunoSEQ multiplex PCR. The sample holds under 300,000 clones, around nine tenths seen once. Sequenced material: PBMCs or T cells enriched from blood (not recorded which). These TCRs come from a woman between 40 and 55 years old who had been exposed to COVID-19. Each CDR3 is given with its conserved first and last residue. Size tells how often a clone was seen (once, few, many) or the class of an expanded clone, and some rows leave it out.

v_gene: TRBV7-2
abundance: once
CDR3aa: CASSPSLGGSSGANVLTF

v_gene: TRBV7-3
abundance: -
CDR3aa: CASSLERVTIANEQFF

v_gene: TRBV11-2
abundance: -
CDR3aa: CASSLRQGLNSPLHF

v_gene: TRBV11-2
abundance: -
CDR3aa: CASSTRVFSYNSPLHF

v_gene: TRBV27
abundance: -
CDR3aa: CASSYRGLAGNEQFF

v_gene: TRBV6-5
abundance: -
CDR3aa: CASILGGWDGYTF

v_gene: TRBV4-3
abundance: -
CDR3aa: CASREGTEAFF

v_gene: TRBV5-1
abundance: once
CDR3aa: CASAGTAKNTGELFF

v_gene: TRBV5-1
abundance: once
CDR3aa: CASTRDRGTEKLFF

v_gene: TRBV3-1/TRBV3-2
abundance: -
CDR3aa: CASSHALAGGQVDTQYF

v_gene: TRBV9
abundance: -
CDR3aa: CASSDGTELQRKYGYTF

v_gene: TRBV6-2/TRBV6-3
abundance: once
CDR3aa: CASSDRTGTYEQYF

v_gene: TRBV5-1
abundance: -
CDR3aa: CASSIGTGGGQPQHF

v_gene: TRBV7-3
abundance: -
CDR3aa: CASSLPGSSYNEQFF

v_gene: TRBV7-3
abundance: -
CDR3aa: CASSSQGINTEAFF

v_gene: TRBV27
abundance: -
CDR3aa: CASSSLAGVGTDTQYF

v_gene: TRBV6-5
abundance: -
CDR3aa: CATMWEGGRGYTF

v_gene: TRBV29-1
abundance: once
CDR3aa: CSGRARKMNTEAFF

v_gene: TRBV19
abundance: -
CDR3aa: CASSIFAGGPAGELFF

v_gene: TRBV11-1
abundance: -
CDR3aa: CASSLADWDRVNGYTF

v_gene: TRBV18
abundance: -
CDR3aa: CASSPSSLANYGYTF

v_gene: TRBV4-2
abundance: -
CDR3aa: CASSQDWWTGGDGYTF

v_gene: TRBV19
abundance: once
CDR3aa: CASRRAGEETQYF

v_gene: TRBV7-9
abundance: -
CDR3aa: CASSPTKRADDYTF

v_gene: TRBV29-1
abundance: -
CDR3aa: CSVDTTGVRGNTEAFF

v_gene: TRBV28
abundance: -
CDR3aa: CASSLQGWSPLHF

v_gene: TRBV18
abundance: few
CDR3aa: CASSSRQDTGELFF

v_gene: TRBV28
abundance: once
CDR3aa: CASSLNPLRQGRVQPQHF

v_gene: TRBV20-1
abundance: once
CDR3aa: CSARANTEAFF

v_gene: TRBV28
abundance: -
CDR3aa: CASSISEGSTEAFF